This T cell receptor beta chain was captured in a study of blood T cell repertoires in COVID-19. Study information: COVID-19 samples, acute and convalescent, were from the United States, Italy and Spain. T cells, B-cell-depleted T cells, or PBMCs supplied cDNA or gDNA.

CDR3 length: 13 amino acids. V shed 6 bases and J shed 4 bases, with 13 bases lying between them. The germline V gene has CDR1 SEHNR and CDR2 FQNEAQ (reference sequence). Original processing notes: Amplifying reference gene primers gave estimates of nucleated cell counts. Profiling relied on immunoSEQ multiplex PCR, and the TCRdb table lists in-frame clones only, not all of them. V and J calls and clone size come straight from that table; D and trimming were deduced from the DNA. The profile shows more than 65,000 clones, 84% of them singletons. The sample taken for sequencing was peripheral blood. The V call is TRBV7-9, the J call TRBJ2-7; D possibly corresponds to TRBD2 (5 bases). The TCR sequence derives from a woman aged 45-60 years with acute or convalescent COVID-19. As DNA, the CDR3 is TGTGCCAGCAGTCCCGACGGGATATACGAGCAGTACTTC. It is translated as CASSPDGIYEQYF.